This TCR beta chain derives from a study of vaccination effects on CD4 cells after COVID-19. Peptide-pool stimulation followed by sequencing identified expanded antigen-specific CD4+ clonotypes in the ViraFEST assay. Researchers isolated CD4+ T cells once about eleven days of culture had elapsed. Participants received two doses of either the BNT162b2 or mRNA-1273 vaccine. Testing of the vaccine recipients showed negative nucleocapsid antibodies and no prior SARS-CoV-2 infection. Both day 3 and day 7 saw half the medium replaced with IL-2 medium. Profiled with immunoSEQ multiplex PCR; TCRdb holds only in-frame clones, not every one. The sample contains about 69,000 clones, around 69% of which appear only once. This CDR3 spans 13 amino acids. With 4 bases removed from V and 6 bases from J, the gap between germline ends came to 13 bases. Germline V gene lookup returns CDR1 GTSNPN and CDR2 SVGIG (reference sequence).

General study findings and limits: A shortage of convalescent patients and an absence of early post-infection timepoints characterized the study. Clonal contraction was marked in infection- and vaccine-induced clones late after vaccination.

Remarks on this clone: The antigen remains undetermined.

The sequenced sample was CD4+ T cells from PBMCs cultured with HCoV-229E spike peptides, obtained after COVID-19 vaccination. The V and J genes are TRBV30 and TRBJ2-1; TRBD2 might be the D (5 bases). This clonotype was sampled from a human donor who received a COVID-19 vaccine. CDR3 DNA: TGTGCCTGGAATCACAGACTATCCAATGAGCAGTTCTTC. It codes for CAWNHRLSNEQFF.